The 16 T cell receptor beta chains in this list originate from one sample, sequenced in a study of T-cell memory formation after mild COVID-19. TCRdb re-analysed the 5' RACE reads in MiXCR, keeping a single row per CDR3 protein. The sample lists approximately 210,000 distinct CDR3 sequences; around 25% were seen once. The sequencing input was PBMCs or a T cell subset sorted from them (not recorded which). Receptor source: an adult woman who had mild COVID-19 (a few samples of this study predate the infection). Cell type and time point are not known.

There are a few counts of this clonotype. J is TRBJ2-1 and V is TRBV4-2, with a weak D call TRBD2 (6 bases). The CDR3 totals 15 residues. Per the germline V gene, CDR1 is LGHNA and CDR2 is YNFKEQ. The ends were cut back, 3 bases at V and 1 base at J, with 10 bases in the middle. CDR3 coding DNA: TGTGCCAGCAGCCAGTTAGCGGTATCCTACAATGAGCAGTTCTTC. It specifies CASSQLAVSYNEQFF.

The chain is built from TRBV24-1 and TRBJ2-3; 9 bases fit TRBD2. Germline CDR1 reads KGHDR; CDR2 reads SFDVKD. The CDR3 has 16 residues. The V segment lost 2 bases and the J segment 2 bases; nucleotides outside the gene matches: 4. CDR3 amino acids: CATSDYSGGNTDTQYF. The CDR3 DNA follows: TGTGCCACCAGTGATTACAGCGGGGGGAACACAGATACGCAGTATTTT.

CDR3 protein: CASSLTTSSGEQFF. Written as DNA, the CDR3 is TGTGCCAGCAGCTTAACCACTAGCTCCGGTGAGCAGTTCTTC. The rearrangement joins TRBV7-3 to TRBJ2-1; D possibly corresponds to TRBD2 (6 bases). Germline V gene lookup returns CDR1 SGHTA and CDR2 FQGTGA. V shed 0 bases and J shed 9 bases, with 12 bases lying between them. CDR3 size: 14 residues.

This clonotype appeared a few times. The gene calls are TRBV5-5 and TRBJ1-1, with D tentatively TRBD1 (6 bases). The length of the CDR3 is 15 residues. Trimming took off 1 base at V and 1 base at J, with 11 bases between the two ends. Germline V lookup: CDR1 SGHKS, CDR2 YYEKEE (reference sequence). CDR3 nucleotide sequence: TGTGCCAGCAGCTTGAGGACAGCGCCGAACACTGAAGCTTTCTTT. Residues: CASSLRTAPNTEAFF.

The chain employs TRBV7-3 and TRBJ2-2; TRBD2 agrees at 9 bases. Germline CDR1 is SGHTA and CDR2 is FQGTGA. This CDR3 region has 14 residues. V trimming: 5 bases; J trimming: 5 bases; junction bases outside the gene matches: 3. The CDR3 loop reads CASSLLAGTGELFF. DNA of the CDR3: TGTGCCAGCAGCCTTCTAGCGGGGACCGGGGAGCTGTTTTTT.

V usage is TRBV25-1 and J usage is TRBJ2-7; D gene ambiguous. Deletions cut 3 bases from V and 4 bases from J, with 16 bases between. The germline V gene encodes CDR1 MGHDK and CDR2 SYGVNS. This CDR3 region has 15 residues. CDR3 protein: CASSDVNGRSYEQYF. CDR3 sequence (DNA): TGTGCCAGCAGTGATGTTAACGGCCGCAGTTACGAGCAGTACTTC.

The chain uses TRBV6-6 and TRBJ2-2; D not resolved. This CDR3 is built from 12 residues. Germline-derived CDR1 and CDR2 are MNHNY and SVGAGI (reference sequence). V lost 6 bases to trimming and J lost 6 bases, with 8 bases between them. This CDR3 reads CASSPEAGELFF. In nucleotides, the CDR3 is TGTGCCAGCAGCCCCGAAGCCGGGGAGCTGTTTTTT.

CDR3 sequence reads: CSVEAGNNQPQHF. The CDR3 nucleotides are TGCAGCGTTGAAGCAGGAAACAATCAGCCCCAGCATTTT. The V gene is TRBV29-1, the J gene TRBJ1-5; D is unclear. Germline values: CDR1 SQVTM, CDR2 ANQGSEA. The CDR3 loop spans 13 amino acids. Trimming stripped 1 base from V and 3 bases from J, with 7 bases between.

This clonotype turned up a few times. The V and J genes are TRBV6-2 or TRBV6-3 and TRBJ2-7; 8 nucleotides align to TRBD2. Germline V gene data show CDR1 as MNHEY and CDR2 as SVGEGT. Trimming took 6 bases from V and 5 from J; bases not matched to a gene: 15. The length of the CDR3 is 16 residues. Here the CDR3 reads CASSQTSGTVIHEQYF. The CDR3 nucleotides read TGTGCCAGCAGCCAAACTAGCGGAACGGTAATCCACGAGCAGTACTTC.

There are a few counts of this clonotype. The chain couples TRBV7-9 to TRBJ2-1, with 7 bases that match TRBD1. Losses at the gene ends were 3 bases for V and 2 bases for J; bases not matched to a gene: 7. Germline CDR1 and CDR2: SEHNR and FQNEAQ (reference sequence). The CDR3 runs 16 residues. The CDR3 nucleotides are TGTGCCAGCAGCTTCTCCTACAGGGGTGCCTACAATGAGCAGTTCTTC. It translates to CASSFSYRGAYNEQFF.

This clonotype was detected a few times. The V gene is TRBV4-1, the J gene TRBJ2-2, with TRBD1 as a possible D gene (6 bases). The CDR3 runs to 18 residues. Trimming removed 0 bases at V and 0 bases at J, with 14 bases between. Germline CDR1 and CDR2: MGHRA and YSYEKL. The CDR3 loop reads CASSQEGGGVANTGELFF. Here the CDR3 DNA reads TGCGCCAGCAGCCAAGAAGGGGGTGGCGTAGCGAACACCGGGGAGCTGTTTTTT.

This clonotype came up a few times. The V gene is TRBV12-3 or TRBV12-4, the J gene TRBJ2-3, with D possibly TRBD2 on 6 matching bases. The germline V and J ends were trimmed by 5 bases and 1 base, with 10 bases remaining between them. This CDR3 spans 14 amino acids. The CDR3 loop is CASSPTRRTDTQYF. The CDR3 DNA follows: TGTGCCAGCAGTCCGACTAGACGCACAGATACGCAGTATTTT.

CDR3 sequence reads: CASSPAQRTANSPLHF. In DNA form, the CDR3 reads TGTGCCAGCAGCCCAGCACAGCGGACAGCCAATTCACCCCTCCACTTT. The J gene is TRBJ1-6, the V gene TRBV7-2; perhaps TRBD1 as D (6 bases). Trimming pared 5 bases from V and 7 bases from J, leaving 18 bases between. The germline V gene encodes CDR1 SGHTA and CDR2 FQGNSA. The CDR3 is 16 residues long.

This clonotype was observed a handful of times. V and J are TRBV9 and TRBJ2-3, with D possibly called TRBD1 or TRBD2 (6 bases each). There are 14 residues in the CDR3. Deletions cut 3 bases from V and 2 bases from J, with 10 bases between. Germline-derived CDR1 and CDR2 are SGDLS and YYNGEE. The CDR3 DNA sequence: TGTGCCAGCAGCGGTAGGGGGGCCACAGATACGCAGTATTTT. It encodes CASSGRGATDTQYF.

This clonotype was seen only a few times. The chain uses TRBV5-6 and TRBJ2-7, with 12 bases lining up with TRBD1. Germline V CDR1 and CDR2: SGHDT, YYEEEE. V dropped 3 bases and J dropped 5; count of bases not matched to a gene: 6. CDR3 size: 15 residues. The CDR3 DNA reads TGTGCCAGCAGCTCGACCGGGACAGGGGGCCACGAGCAGTACTTC. Translated, it gives CASSSTGTGGHEQYF.

V gene TRBV2 combines with J gene TRBJ2-3, with D possibly called TRBD1 or TRBD2 (6 bases each). This CDR3 is 14 amino acids long. CDR1 and CDR2 from the germline V gene are SNHLY and FYNNEI. V was trimmed by 6 bases and J by 2 bases, leaving 12 bases between them. The CDR3: CASRGGQYTDTQYF. The CDR3 region has the DNA TGTGCCAGCAGGGGGGGCCAGTACACAGATACGCAGTATTTT.